This T cell receptor (beta chain) was identified in a study of cytomegalovirus exposure and HLA in healthy donors (TCRdb year 2017). At the level of the whole study: According to an earlier analysis of 587 of the donors, some 180 million T cells yielded over 100 million unique TCR beta sequences and about 300 Gb of sequence data. Rather than using new phenotypic data, the later analysis identified candidate immune exposures from TCR beta sequences and from how often those sequences occurred across donors. Alongside the repertoire data, information on donor age, sex, ethnicity and CMV serostatus was compiled. On average, roughly 250,000 unique TCR beta nucleotide sequences were sequenced per donor among 300 to 500 genotyped donors of the cohort, with 15% to 20% of those sequences being non-productive. Among the roughly 400 genotyped donors, 75% to 90% belonged to the genetic ancestry cluster associated with self-reported Caucasian donors. Class I and class II HLA loci were covered by the typing at four-digit resolution. Roughly 290 gigabases of sequencing data and around 85 million unique TCR sequences made up an early release that covered several hundred HLA-typed donors. To study patterns of TCR occurrence, a later analysis re-analyzed previously published TCR beta repertoires from several hundred donors and added high-resolution HLA genotyping. Because of strong linkage in the cohort, a few DR-DQ haplotypes were treated as single units for association and clustering. To predict cytomegalovirus infection status, the study brought together high-throughput TCR immunosequencing, statistical association of individual TCRs with disease status, and machine learning. An earlier analysis of roughly 580 of the donors used high-throughput TCR beta sequencing to judge whether each TCR beta V gene segment behaved as functional or pseudogenic. A later genetic analysis took genome-wide SNP genotypes for about three fifths of the 666 donors and used that subset as a discovery cohort. Typing coverage varied by locus: roughly 620-640 donors for A, B, C, DRB1 and DQB1; some 520 for DQA1; around 610 for DPA1; more than 450 for DPB1. In addition to the first cohort of 666 subjects, a separate validation cohort of 120 different subjects was used. The aim of the study was to test whether cataloging public T cell receptors could identify signatures of past pathogen exposure. The study profiled the T cell repertoires of hundreds of subjects by immunosequencing and related them to cytomegalovirus serostatus. All discovery cohort repertoires had been generated on a single sequencing platform.

The cohort was made up of 500 to 800 healthy bone marrow donors. At the time of sampling, every cohort member was nominally healthy, though immune exposures that went unrecorded were likely present. The donor was CMV seropositive and belonged to the group of 250 to 300 seropositive cohort members. A peripheral blood sample was provided by each donor, and peripheral blood mononuclear cells were used for TCR beta sequencing. The Qiagen DNeasy Blood Extraction Kit was used to extract genomic DNA from the blood cell samples. Libraries were constructed by the immunoSEQ multiplex PCR assay. A mixture of 60 forward primers for TCR Vbeta segments and 13 reverse primers for TCR Jbeta segments was used in the multiplex PCR. The CDR3 region of rearranged TCR beta genes was amplified from genomic DNA by a multiplex PCR assay. On the Illumina HiSeq System, the amplified TCR beta libraries were sequenced as 87-base-pair reads. As for the authors' bioinformatics: A later analysis counted 65 million to 90 million unique TCR beta chains across the 550 to 800 repertoires, and 9 million to 14 million of these chains were shared by at least two donors. Raw reads were error-corrected and collapsed into unique sequences with a nearest-neighbor algorithm that merged closely related sequences to remove PCR and sequencing errors. V, D and J gene segments were assigned by aligning CDR3 sequences to IMGT reference sequences. For a sequence to be retained, a match of at least six nucleotides was required to both a V gene segment and a J gene segment. Rearrangements were classified as productive when the CDR3 lacked stop codons and remained in frame with V and J, and all other rearrangements were classified as non-productive. CDR3 was defined by IMGT convention, running from the second conserved V-encoded cysteine to the conserved J-encoded phenylalanine. Sequences without an unambiguous match to a single V gene segment were excluded from the earlier analysis of over 500 of the donors. In an earlier analysis of 587 of the donors, V segments were called functional above 56.7% productive rearrangements and were called segregating when the between-donor standard deviation exceeded 5%. A statistical classification framework was built to diagnose cytomegalovirus status from the catalog of TCR beta chain sequences. A later analysis assigned V and J genes by comparing TCR nucleotide sequences with IMGT/GENE-DB human TR gene sequences. A later analysis assigned CDR3 sequences and most-parsimonious VDJ recombination scenarios with the TCRdist pipeline. A later analysis defined each TCR beta chain by its CDR3 amino acid sequence plus V-gene family, and excluded reads lacking a unique V-gene family. In a later analysis, some 600 highly shared, low-generation-probability nucleotide sequences were removed to address suspected cross-contamination and a sequencing artifact. In a later analysis, a clonal expansion index was calculated for each public chain from normalized within-repertoire ranks of inferred template counts. A later analysis computed generation probabilities with a VDJ recombination model fitted to out-of-frame rearrangements, and checked the results against IGoR. In a later analysis, TCR-TCR, TCR-HLA and TCR-CMV co-occurrence was scored with hypergeometric tests, and a repertoire-size bias correction was applied to TCR pairs. False discovery rates were estimated in a later analysis by permuting HLA or CMV assignments 20 times. In a later analysis, co-occurring TCRs were grouped using DBSCAN, with TCRdist sequence similarity added in when clustering inside HLA-allele-positive subsets. Repertoires with fewer than 30,000 or more than 120,000 public chains were left out of co-occurrence clustering, as were several repertoires with anomalous nucleotide sharing. The source is immuneACCESS, and TCRdb retained only in-frame sequences with V and J called. Part of the clones is not carried over; for the studies checked, unresolved V genes explain less than half of this, and the remainder is unexplained. V and J calls plus clone size are reproduced from that table; the DNA served to infer D and trimming. This sample lists 90,000 to 120,000 clones; 76% were detected once. Of the sample, about 5% falls within the top ten clones.

Concerning this clone: Its recognized antigen is unknown. No quality values exist for individual bases; no much larger clone is one base distant.

The paper as a whole reports these results and caveats: According to a later analysis, TCR association rates differed among HLA loci, with DRB1 alleles showing the most associated TCRs and HLA-C alleles showing the fewest. A further reported finding was that TCR beta sequences accurately predicted the HLA-A and HLA-B alleles for most subjects in the first cohort. In vitro tests confirmed that a few of the cytomegalovirus-associated TCR beta chains recognize cytomegalovirus antigens. Some IMGT-functional V segments, including TRBV6-2 and TRBV6-3, could not be distinguished by the 87-base-pair reads and were therefore excluded. In a later analysis, HLA-associated TCR beta chains were found to be more clonally expanded and to have lower generation probabilities than equally common non-associated chains. According to a later analysis, parvovirus B19, influenza, CMV and Epstein-Barr virus appeared linked to several top co-occurrence clusters. In a later genetic analysis, a missense DCLRE1C variant was associated with V-gene and J-gene trimming of TCR beta chains, and the association was replicated in an independent cohort. Only TCR beta chains were sequenced in this cohort, and the absence of alpha or paired-chain data limited detectable features. When HLA alleles, especially DR and DQ, strongly co-occurred, TCR associations were difficult to assign to individual alleles. Because counts were too low, roughly 16 rarely observed V segments, including chromosome 9 orphons, were left out of the earlier analysis of a few hundred of the donors. Specific HLA alleles were associated with around 18,000 TCR beta sequences at a false discovery rate of 0.05 in a later analysis. Because some donors lacked HLA typing at each locus, the association tests relied only on the typed subset. According to a later analysis, most CMV-associated TCR beta chains appeared to be HLA-restricted, and the HLA associations seemed to be driven largely by CMV exposure. Linkage disequilibrium might explain the correlated functional status among segregating V segments, but an unknown experimental factor could not be excluded. According to the authors, the approach could potentially be generalized to other disease states and immunological phenotypes. In the study, around 150 TCR beta chains were listed as associated with cytomegalovirus. The sequencing pipeline was judged likely to have produced a cluster of highly shared sequence variants as a technical artifact. While some public TCRs were present in many individuals, most TCR sequences turned up only very rarely across donors. According to a later genetic analysis, donors in an Asian-associated ancestry cluster had fewer N-insertions in productive TCRs than the approximately 670-donor mean. For the cohort, immune exposure information was limited to CMV serostatus. The presence/absence analyses assumed that sequencing depth was roughly uniform across donors, and that assumption may not be true. Cytomegalovirus status was reported to be diagnosed by the classifier with high specificity and sensitivity in both the original and validation cohorts. In an earlier analysis of approximately 590 of the donors, most TCR beta V segments appeared in productive rearrangements about 90% or about 30% of the time, broadly matching IMGT annotations.

CDR1 and CDR2 (SEHNR, FQNEAQ) derive from the germline V gene (reference sequence). Deletion took 5 bases off V and 5 bases off J, with a span of 15 bases between the germline ends. The cysteine opens and the phenylalanine closes a CDR3 of 14 amino acids. The only DNA kept is the CDR3, 42 bases in frame from the first base. The specimen sequenced was PBMCs. The sequence derives from a woman between 18 and 29 years old in good health and CMV-seropositive. The sequence is built from TRBV7-9 and TRBJ1-1; TRBD1 is a weak D gene call, 5 bases matching. For the CDR3, the sequence is CASSPTVAFTEAFF. The DNA sequence is given as TGTGCCAGCAGCCCGACAGTGGCTTTTACTGAAGCTTTCTTT.